The T cell receptor beta chain under discussion was sequenced for a study of OX40 agonist ivuxolimab in advanced cancers. The protocol was immunoSEQ multiplex PCR, while the TCRdb copy is restricted to in-frame clones and leaves out a portion. The sample has around 62,000 clones; approximately 86% are singletons. Excluded were patients having autoimmune disease history or systemic immunosuppression. This sequence originates from an adult with an advanced solid tumor such as melanoma, head and neck, liver or kidney cancer. The material sequenced was CD4+ or CD8+ T cells sorted from blood, taken in a trial of the OX40 agonist ivuxolimab.

The CDR3 DNA follows: TGTGCCAGCTCAGGTGGGACAGATGTACCCTATGGCTACACCTTC. It specifies CASSGGTDVPYGYTF. The chain carries TRBV19 and TRBJ1-2; 7 nucleotides agree with TRBD1. The V gene end was trimmed by 9 bases and the J gene end by 4 bases; junction bases not matched to a gene: 14. Germline CDR1 reads LNHDA; CDR2 reads SQIVND (reference sequence). This CDR3 spans 15 amino acids. The full variable domain, rest sourced from reference TRBV19 and TRBJ1-2, is DGGITQSPKYLFRKEGQNVTLSCEQNLNHDAMYWYRQDPGQGLRLIYYSQIVNDFQKGDIAEGYSVSREKKESFPLTVTSAQKNPTAFYLCASSGGTDVPYGYTFGSGTRLTVV.